The next 16 T cell receptor beta chains were all read from a single sample in a study of identical twins. TCRdb reprocessed the 5' RACE reads via MiXCR and lists one record per CDR3 protein. The data contain about 500,000 distinct CDR3 sequences, roughly an eighth of them singletons. A further study also used this sample, focusing on yellow fever vaccine responses in identical twins.

Specimen: CD4+ T cells sorted from blood. These receptor sequences come from a woman under 30 in good health.

This clonotype was counted a few times. J is TRBJ2-1 and V is TRBV7-2; tentative D call: TRBD1 (5 bases). The CDR3 extends over 13 amino acids. The germline V gene encodes CDR1 SGHTA and CDR2 FQGNSA. The V gene lost 4 bases and the J gene lost 4 bases, with 8 bases spanning the gap. The CDR3 protein is CASSWGIYNEQFF. The CDR3 DNA follows: TGTGCCAGCAGCTGGGGCATATACAATGAGCAGTTCTTC.

This clonotype was found a few times. CDR3 DNA: TGCGCCAGCAGCTTGGCCTGGGCTAACTATGGCTACACCTTC. Translated, it gives CASSLAWANYGYTF. The rearrangement links TRBV5-1 to TRBJ1-2; D gene uncertain. The germline CDR1 and CDR2 sequences are SGHRS and YFSETQ. V dropped 0 bases and J dropped 0 bases, with 6 bases sitting between them. This CDR3 has 14 residues.

The V gene is TRBV20-1, the J gene TRBJ2-7, with TRBD2 matching over 14 bases. The V segment lost 6 bases and the J segment 4 bases; nucleotides outside the gene matches: 8. Germline V gives CDR1 DFQATT, CDR2 SNEGSKA (reference sequence). The CDR3 covers 15 residues. Here the CDR3 DNA reads TGCAGTGCCACAGGGACTAGCGGGGGATCTTACGAGCAGTACTTC. Its translation: CSATGTSGGSYEQYF.

The gene calls are TRBV14 and TRBJ2-7, with TRBD1 identical over 8 bases. From germline, CDR1 is SGHDN and CDR2 FVKESK. The J segment lost 2 bases and the V segment lost 3 bases, leaving 3 bases of the junction unmatched. The CDR3 runs to 14 residues. Written as DNA, the CDR3 is TGTGCCAGCAGCCAGAGGACAGGGCCCTACGAGCAGTACTTC. It yields the protein CASSQRTGPYEQYF.

The chain combines TRBV12-3 or TRBV12-4 with TRBJ2-7; D might be TRBD2 (6 bases). V gave up 4 bases and J gave up 3 bases, with 13 bases separating them. The CDR3 totals 14 residues. In DNA form, the CDR3 reads TGTGCCAGCAGTTCCTCCGGAGGGGACTACGAGCAGTACTTC. This sequence encodes CASSSSGGDYEQYF.

Many counts were recorded for this clonotype. The genes are TRBV7-2 and TRBJ2-4; the match to TRBD1 covers 9 bases. CDR1 SGHTA and CDR2 FQGNSA come from the germline V gene. The CDR3 sequence is 15 residues long. The junction had 7 bases not matched to a gene; V was cut back by 1 base and J by 9 bases. The DNA of the CDR3 is TGTGCCAGCAGCTTAGAGCGGACAGGGGAGGGCATTCAGTACTTC. Encoded protein: CASSLERTGEGIQYF.

This clonotype came up a few times. The CDR3 region has the DNA TGTGCCAGCAGTTTCCCCCGATCGCGGGGGGACAAAAACATTCAGTACTTC. Its protein is CASSFPRSRGDKNIQYF. This chain uses TRBV12-3 or TRBV12-4 with TRBJ2-4; 8 bases match TRBD2. V lost 3 bases, J lost 3 bases, and 10 bases stayed unmatched. This CDR3 has 17 amino acids.

The CDR3 region has the DNA TGTGCCACCAGCGCCCTCAGAGCTACCTATGGCTACACCTTC. Protein sequence: CATSALRATYGYTF. This rearrangement joins TRBV15 to TRBJ1-2; no clear D gene. The germline gives CDR1 LNHNV, CDR2 YYDKDF (reference sequence). V lost 5 bases, J lost 4 bases, and 14 bases lay in between. This CDR3 has 14 residues.

This clonotype was seen repeatedly, ten times or more. The V call is TRBV12-3 or TRBV12-4, the J call TRBJ2-7; D possibly corresponds to TRBD1 (6 bases). This CDR3 is built from 13 residues. Trimming stripped 2 bases from V and 3 bases from J, with 8 bases between. The CDR3 region has the DNA TGTGCCAGCAGTTTATCAGGGGTCTACGAGCAGTACTTC. Translating it yields CASSLSGVYEQYF.

This clonotype was detected only a few times. J is TRBJ2-1 and V is TRBV20-1, with 9 bases fitting TRBD2. The ends lost 5 bases at V and 5 bases at J; junction bases unmatched: 10. The CDR3 consists of 15 residues. The germline V gene has CDR1 DFQATT and CDR2 SNEGSKA (reference sequence). CDR3 DNA: TGCAGTGCTGAACCACTAGCGGGCGGGCACAATGAGCAGTTCTTC. Translated: CSAEPLAGGHNEQFF.

The rearrangement links TRBV7-2 to TRBJ2-7, with 8 bases identical to TRBD1. The CDR3 loop spans 15 amino acids. The V gene's germline CDR1 is SGHTA and CDR2 FQGNSA. Germline trimming cut 5 bases from V and 2 bases from J; bases unmatched to any gene: 8. The CDR3 sequence is CASSTTGGVAYEQYF. The CDR3 coding sequence is TGTGCCAGCAGCACCACAGGGGGTGTAGCCTACGAGCAGTACTTC.

The chain couples TRBV14 to TRBJ2-1; D possibly corresponds to TRBD2 (7 bases). The V and J ends lost 4 bases and 8 bases respectively, with 24 bases between them. CDR3 length: 17 residues. Per the germline V gene, CDR1 is SGHDN and CDR2 is FVKESK. Here the CDR3 DNA reads TGTGCCAGCAGCCTGACGGGGGGCATAAACCATCGTCATGAGCAGTTCTTC. This codes for CASSLTGGINHRHEQFF.

This clonotype was counted between two and nine times. The rearrangement links TRBV9 to TRBJ2-1; 7 nucleotides match TRBD2. The germline CDR1 and CDR2 sequences are SGDLS and YYNGEE. The CDR3 runs 14 residues. V was clipped by 3 bases and J by 4 bases; unmatched bases: 4. The CDR3 bases are TGTGCCAGCAGCGCCGGAGCGGGGTACAATGAGCAGTTCTTC. Its protein product is CASSAGAGYNEQFF.

The rearrangement joins TRBV6-2 or TRBV6-3 to TRBJ1-1; D not resolved. Germline V gene data show CDR1 as MNHEY and CDR2 as SVGEGT. The CDR3 consists of 14 residues. V gave up 5 bases and J gave up 0 bases, with 10 bases separating them. The chain's CDR3 is CASSPSPLNTEAFF. In DNA form, the CDR3 reads TGTGCCAGCAGTCCGAGCCCTTTGAACACTGAAGCTTTCTTT.

The genes are TRBV6-5 and TRBJ2-1; no reliable D call. The length of the CDR3 is 16 residues. The ends were cut back, 0 bases at V and 0 bases at J, with 9 bases in the middle. Germline CDR1 is MNHEY and CDR2 is SVGAGI. The CDR3 DNA reads as TGTGCCAGCAGTTACTCGAAAACCCCCTCCTACAATGAGCAGTTCTTC. This sequence encodes CASSYSKTPSYNEQFF.

This chain links TRBV10-3 with TRBJ2-7, with D unresolved. CDR3 size: 15 residues. CDR1 and CDR2 from the germline V gene are ENHRY and SYGVKD. Trimming shortened V by 4 bases and J by 1 base, and 14 bases separated the two germline ends. The CDR3 here is CAISATDIRSYEQYF. In nucleotides, the CDR3 is TGTGCCATCAGTGCAACAGACATTAGATCCTACGAGCAGTACTTC.